Below, 21 T cell receptor beta chains from the same sample are listed, as sequenced in a study of regulatory T cells in long-lasting Graves disease (dated by TCRdb to the early 2020s). The sample's time point label, in plain terms: newly diagnosed GD, antithyroid drugs for less than 3 months. For both TCR sequencing and RNA sequencing, RNA was extracted from PBMCs in TRIzol. The library was built by means of multiplex PCR. TCRdb names Illumina HiSeq 4000 as the instrument used. iRepertoire HTBI primers and Arm-PCR amplification of CDR3 regions were used to construct TCR beta libraries. TCRdb reprocessing: public reads trimmed at Q25 with fastp, clones called with MiXCR, in-frame beta chains kept. When rows share a CDR3 protein, they turn into one entry using the most common DNA and genes. The sample has about half a million distinct CDR3 sequences on record, around 13% of them singletons. The top ten constitute 8% to 10% of the sample.

These data were also filed under a second study, of T cells in Graves' hyperthyroidism and ophthalmopathy.

This specimen was peripheral blood mononuclear cells (PBMCs), taken at new diagnosis, from a patient treated with antithyroid drugs. These receptor sequences come from a woman aged 25 to 39 with Graves disease. Donor details come from another sample of the same person, matched by shared clones.

Points on this clonotype: Just one base apart from a much larger clone, this may be a read error. The V call is TRBV19, the J call TRBJ2-1, with D unclear. Trimming removed 4 bases at V and 8 bases at J, with 9 bases between. Germline loops: CDR1 LNHDA, CDR2 SQIVND (reference sequence). The CDR3 runs 12 residues. The CDR3 DNA is TGTGCCAGTAGTACAAATAACGATGAGCAGTTCTTC. Translated: CASSTNNDEQFF.

This clonotype was observed many times. V gene TRBV12-3 or TRBV12-4 combines with J gene TRBJ1-1; 7 bases map to TRBD1. The CDR3 runs 14 residues. The V gene end was trimmed by 4 bases and the J gene end by 11 bases; junction bases not matched to a gene: 13. DNA for the CDR3: TGTGCCAGCAGTTCCCGGTCGGGACAGTTGGAGGCTTTCTTT. The encoded protein is CASSSRSGQLEAFF.

Many counts were recorded for this clonotype. The chain combines TRBV20-1 with TRBJ1-1; possibly TRBD1 for D (6 bases). The CDR3 has 13 residues. Germline CDR1 reads DFQATT; CDR2 reads SNEGSKA (reference sequence). V was clipped by 4 bases and J by 1 base, with 10 bases between them. The DNA for the CDR3 is TGCAGTGCTATAGGGGGTACGAACACTGAAGCTTTCTTT. Protein sequence: CSAIGGTNTEAFF.

This clonotype was recorded at least ten times. This chain links TRBV20-1 with TRBJ2-3, with TRBD2 matching 9 bases. V was clipped by 6 bases and J by 0 bases; unmatched bases: 4. The germline V gene has CDR1 DFQATT and CDR2 SNEGSKA (reference sequence). CDR3 length: 14 amino acids. CDR3 protein: CSAGLALSTDTQYF. CDR3 coding DNA: TGCAGTGCCGGACTAGCGTTAAGCACAGATACGCAGTATTTT.

In its sample, this clonotype was seen many times. The V call is TRBV19, the J call TRBJ1-6, with 7 bases fitting TRBD1. Germline CDR1 reads LNHDA; CDR2 reads SQIVND (reference sequence). V gave up 7 bases and J gave up 1 base; unmatched junction bases: 7. This CDR3 is built from 16 residues. This CDR3 reads CASTDRVRSYNSPLHF. The CDR3 DNA is TGTGCCAGTACCGACAGGGTTAGGTCCTATAATTCACCCCTCCACTTT. Combining the CDR3 with reference TRBV19 and TRBJ1-6 gives the whole variable domain DGGITQSPKYLFRKEGQNVTLSCEQNLNHDAMYWYRQDPGQGLRLIYYSQIVNDFQKGDIAEGYSVSREKKESFPLTVTSAQKNPTAFYLCASTDRVRSYNSPLHFGNGTRLTVT.

Only a few counts were recorded for this clonotype. A junction end diverges from the germline sequence, so it may reflect a read error. The chain has TRBV7-9 and TRBJ1-4, with D maybe TRBD1 (6 bases). The CDR3 has 15 residues. Germline V gives CDR1 SEHNR, CDR2 FQNEAQ (reference sequence). DNA for the CDR3: TGTGCCAGCAGCTTAGTGCAGGGGACTAATGAAAAGCTGTTTTTT. Residues: CASSLVQGTNEKLFF.

This rearrangement joins TRBV18 to TRBJ2-2, with D perhaps TRBD1 (5 bases). This CDR3 has 17 amino acids. V dropped 6 bases and J dropped 0 bases, with 17 bases sitting between them. Germline V gene sequence: CDR1 KGHSH, CDR2 LQKENI. This CDR3 is CASSRVPQGPNTGELFF. In nucleotides, the CDR3 is TGTGCCAGCTCCCGGGTACCTCAGGGCCCGAACACCGGGGAGCTGTTTTTT.

This clonotype was detected ten times or more. This sequence joins TRBV2 and TRBJ2-4; D is unresolved. CDR3 size: 15 residues. From germline, CDR1 is SNHLY and CDR2 FYNNEI. Trimming left V 0 bases short and J 6 bases short, with 12 bases between. As DNA, the CDR3 is TGTGCCAGCAGTGAAGCCGACTTGTCAAGAAACATTCAGTACTTC. Its protein product is CASSEADLSRNIQYF.

The genes are TRBV6-2 or TRBV6-3 and TRBJ2-7; no clear D gene. V lost 8 bases and J lost 3, with 11 bases in between. The CDR3 extends over 12 amino acids. Germline V gene data show CDR1 as MNHEY and CDR2 as SVGEGT. The chain's CDR3 is CASAIVGYEQYF. Written as DNA, the CDR3 is TGTGCCAGCGCAATCGTTGGCTACGAGCAGTACTTC.

This chain connects TRBV5-6 to TRBJ2-7, with 11 bases lining up with TRBD1. V was pared by 3 bases and J by 4 bases, with 3 bases of the junction left unmatched. The CDR3 runs 14 residues. The germline CDR1 and CDR2 sequences are SGHDT and YYEEEE. The CDR3 loop reads CASSYGQGAYEQYF. The CDR3 nucleotides read TGTGCCAGCAGCTACGGACAGGGGGCTTACGAGCAGTACTTC. Full variable domain (missing parts from reference TRBV5-6 and TRBJ2-7): DAGVTQSPTHLIKTRGQQVTLRCSPKSGHDTVSWYQQALGQGPQFIFQYYEEEERQRGNFPDRFSGHQFPNYSSELNVNALLLGDSALYLCASSYGQGAYEQYFGPGTRLTVT.

The rearrangement joins TRBV7-3 to TRBJ2-7, with TRBD1 matching 9 bases. CDR1 and CDR2 from the germline V gene are SGHTA and FQGTGA. V lost 5 bases to trimming and J lost 4 bases; unmatched junction nucleotides: 12. CDR3 length: 16 amino acids. CDR3 in amino acids: CASSPSGTGIPYEQYF. The CDR3 nucleotides are TGTGCCAGCAGCCCTTCCGGGACAGGGATTCCTTACGAGCAGTACTTC.

The chain combines TRBV18 with TRBJ2-7; D possibly corresponds to TRBD1 (5 bases). V lost 6 bases to trimming and J lost 2 bases, with 11 bases between them. CDR3 length: 13 residues. Germline V gives CDR1 KGHSH, CDR2 LQKENI. DNA for the CDR3: TGTGCCAGCTCCCAGGGTTCTGCCTACGAGCAGTACTTC. Translating it yields CASSQGSAYEQYF.

In the case of this clonotype: One end of the junction fails to match germline, which may point to a read error. This chain links TRBV28 with TRBJ1-2, with D unclear. This CDR3 is built from 16 residues. Germline V CDR1 and CDR2: MDHEN, SYDVKM. The CDR3 coding sequence is TGTGCCAACAGTCCCAACCTACATGGGTTCAACTATGGCTACACCTTC. It encodes CANSPNLHGFNYGYTF.

This clonotype was observed at least ten times. The chain joins TRBV5-5 to TRBJ1-1; maybe TRBD1 (6 bases). CDR1 is SGHKS and CDR2 is YYEKEE in the germline V gene (reference sequence). The V end was cut by 5 bases, the J end by 1 base, with 12 bases between. The CDR3 sequence is 14 residues long. The chain's CDR3 is CASSFTGRNTEAFF. The CDR3 DNA is TGTGCCAGCAGTTTTACAGGGCGGAACACTGAAGCTTTCTTT.

This clonotype showed up just a few times. V usage is TRBV7-2 and J usage is TRBJ2-1, with a tentative D call TRBD2 (5 bases). Trimming stripped 3 bases from V and 6 bases from J, with 9 bases between. This CDR3 is 13 amino acids long. Germline V gene data show CDR1 as SGHTA and CDR2 as FQGNSA. CDR3 sequence reads: CASSFRTGNEQFF. CDR3 sequence (DNA): TGTGCCAGCAGCTTCAGGACTGGCAATGAGCAGTTCTTC.

In this sample, this clonotype turned up a few times. The chain carries TRBV7-6 and TRBJ2-7; 10 bases line up with TRBD1. Germline V gene data show CDR1 as SGHVS and CDR2 as FNYEAQ. V shed 5 bases and J 11 bases; nucleotides not matched to a gene: 6. This CDR3 region has 12 residues. In DNA form, the CDR3 reads TGTGCCAGCAGCCCCGGGACAGGGGAGGAGTACTTC. As protein: CASSPGTGEEYF.

Written as DNA, the CDR3 is TGTGCCAGCAACAGGGACTGGAGCTCCTACAATGAGCAGTTCTTC. Its protein product is CASNRDWSSYNEQFF. This chain joins TRBV12-3 or TRBV12-4 and TRBJ2-1; TRBD1 or TRBD2 may be the D gene (6 bases each). The CDR3 is 15 amino acids. The V end was cut by 7 bases, the J end by 0 bases, with 13 bases between.

This clonotype showed up just a few times. The chain links TRBV19 to TRBJ2-7; D is possibly TRBD1 (5 bases). Trimming took off 5 bases at V and 7 bases at J, with 15 bases between the two ends. The CDR3 totals 13 residues. The germline V gene has CDR1 LNHDA and CDR2 SQIVND (reference sequence). The CDR3 is CASSLGLWIEQYF. In DNA, the CDR3 is TGTGCCAGTAGTCTGGGGCTTTGGATTGAGCAGTACTTC.

Many counts were recorded for this clonotype. The J gene is TRBJ2-1, the V gene TRBV6-1; 9 nucleotides match TRBD2. With 6 bases clipped from V and 0 bases from J, the junction kept 0 bases outside the gene matches. Germline V CDR1 and CDR2: MNHNS, SASEGT. The length of the CDR3 is 14 residues. CDR3 residues: CASRLAGSYNEQFF. CDR3 nucleotides: TGTGCCAGCAGACTAGCGGGCTCCTACAATGAGCAGTTCTTC.

In its sample, this clonotype was seen many times. The rearrangement joins TRBV15 to TRBJ2-1, with 8 bases fitting TRBD2. Per the germline V gene, CDR1 is LNHNV and CDR2 is YYDKDF (reference sequence). The CDR3 loop spans 13 amino acids. With V trimmed by 2 bases and J by 9 bases, 3 bases remained unmatched. The CDR3 reads CATSRKTSGEQFF. In DNA, the CDR3 is TGTGCCACCAGCAGAAAAACTAGCGGTGAGCAGTTCTTC.

This clonotype has at least ten counts. The gene calls are TRBV12-3 or TRBV12-4 and TRBJ1-5; 7 nucleotides agree with TRBD1. The CDR3 totals 15 residues. Trimming cost V 5 bases and J 7 bases; bases outside gene matches: 11. CDR3 DNA: TGTGCCAGCAGTCATGGACAGGCCAAGCACCAGCCCCAGCATTTT. It translates to CASSHGQAKHQPQHF.